This T cell receptor beta chain was identified in a study of regulatory T cells in long-lasting Graves disease. Overall study findings and caveats: It was in persistent disease that TRBV28, TRBJ1-2 and TRBJ2-5 were favored.

With respect to this clonotype: Its matching antigen is unknown.

Researchers made TCR beta libraries by using iRepertoire HTBI primers and running Arm-PCR on CDR3 regions. TCRdb processed the multiplex PCR reads anew with MiXCR; each CDR3 protein has one entry. Of around 320,000 distinct CDR3 sequences in the sample, 16% were seen once. The CDR3 is 16 amino acids. The germline V gene has CDR1 SEHNR and CDR2 FQNEAQ (reference sequence). With 2 bases clipped from V and 4 bases from J, the junction kept 7 bases outside the gene matches. Time point denoted: newly diagnosed GD, antithyroid drugs for less than 3 months. Researchers made the TCR library from RNA that was extracted from PBMCs. The guidelines of the American Thyroid Association were the basis for diagnosing Graves' disease. The same sample was also studied in work on T cells in Graves' hyperthyroidism and ophthalmopathy. This second report adds: The hyperthyroidism was newly diagnosed and had lasted under 2 months; the patients were aged 18 to 65. Carried out on the TCR CDR3, a first-round RT-PCR used the HTBI primer set.

Sequencing was performed on peripheral blood mononuclear cells (PBMCs), taken at new diagnosis, from a patient treated with antithyroid drugs. The TCR originated in a man between 40 and 49 years old with Graves disease. The V and J genes are TRBV7-9 and TRBJ2-3; TRBD2 agrees at 9 bases. This CDR3 reads CASSLNGGGASDTQYF. CDR3 sequence (DNA): TGTGCCAGCAGCTTAAACGGCGGGGGGGCATCAGATACGCAGTATTTT.